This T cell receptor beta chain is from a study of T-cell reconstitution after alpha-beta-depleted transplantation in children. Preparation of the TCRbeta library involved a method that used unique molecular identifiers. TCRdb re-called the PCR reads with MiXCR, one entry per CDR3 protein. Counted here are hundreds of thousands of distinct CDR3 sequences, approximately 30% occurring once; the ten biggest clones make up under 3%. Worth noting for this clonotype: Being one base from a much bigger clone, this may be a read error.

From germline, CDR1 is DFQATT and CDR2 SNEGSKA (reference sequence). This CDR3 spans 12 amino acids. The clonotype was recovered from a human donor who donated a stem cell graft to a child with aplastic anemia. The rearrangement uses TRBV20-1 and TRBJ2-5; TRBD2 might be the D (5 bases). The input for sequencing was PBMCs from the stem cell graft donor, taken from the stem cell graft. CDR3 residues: CSAEGYHETQYF. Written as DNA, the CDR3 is TGCAGTGCCGAGGGTTACCACGAGACCCAGTACTTC.